This paragraph reports one T cell receptor beta chain. No antigen is known for it. No base quality information exists; no much larger clone differs at one position. This specimen belongs to a study of blood T cell repertoires in COVID-19 (dated by TCRdb to 2019 to 2021). The study in broad terms: The collaborator samples originated in the United States, Italy and Spain and spanned the acute and convalescent phases of COVID-19. The repertoires were released in a freely available public database meant as a resource for research on the immune response to SARS-CoV-2. Where available, HLA class I and class II types were taken from metadata supplied by the sample provider and were not determined by assay-based typing. Samples came from the ongoing ImmuneRACE study (first 160 participants) plus 1,254 subjects from 6 global collaborators. The sample metadata nearly always contained a de-identified subject ID, COVID-19 status, age in years and sex. Deeply sampled blood TCRbeta repertoires from subjects exposed to, actively infected with, or recovered from COVID-19 were included in the dataset. The material from the prospective study consisted of cDNA or gDNA derived from T cells, B-cell-depleted T cells, or PBMCs. Here is what the overall study found, with its caveats: The quantity of clinical and demographic metadata differed by source and by participant and was supplied without curation.

Each collaborating institution followed its own protocols to collect whole blood in K2EDTA tubes. For TCRbeta analysis, collaborator samples were shipped as frozen whole blood, as isolated PBMCs, or as DNA extracted from either sample type. TCRbeta CDR3 regions were amplified from genomic DNA using the immunoSEQ Assay, a bias-controlled multiplex PCR. The authors processed their data as follows. The number of nucleated cells in each sample was estimated by amplification of reference gene primers within the assay. To quantify the absolute abundance of each unique TCRbeta CDR3 rearrangement, sequence reads were collapsed and filtered. For each sample, productive Simpson clonality was calculated as the square root of Simpson's diversity index across productive rearrangements. TCRdb took over this immuneACCESS table, retaining in-frame rearrangements with V and J assigned. Such tables are incomplete; in checked studies, under half of the missing clones stem from an unresolved V gene, and the remainder is unexplained. V, J and clone size are taken as reported in that table, and D and trimming were inferred from the DNA itself. Counted in this sample were 60,000 to 65,000 clones; 65% to 85% of them appeared once. Just over 20% of the sample belongs to the ten largest clones.

Spanning cysteine to phenylalanine, the CDR3 consists of 19 amino acids. The kept DNA is CDR3 alone, 57 bases in frame from the first base. V is trimmed back by 0 bases and J by 7 bases, and the junction contains 19 bases that no gene match accounts for. The germline V gene (reference sequence) specifies LGHDT as CDR1 and YNNKEL as CDR2. The chain was built from TRBV3-1 (or the pseudogene TRBV3-2) and TRBJ1-2; the junction holds 8 bases that match TRBD1. This clonotype originated in a woman older than 75 with active or convalescent COVID-19. The sequenced material came from peripheral blood. The sequenced DNA: TGTGCCAGCAGCCAAGAAATTTCGGCCAGGGGGCTGTTATACCGTGGCTACACCTTC. It translates as CASSQEISARGLLYRGYTF.